This TCR beta chain was profiled in a study of immune cell composition in non-small cell lung cancer. As concerns this clone: The antigen remains undetermined.

The normal lung sample lay at least 3 cm, and maximally far, from the tumour. Genomic DNA came from frozen unsorted single-cell suspensions. General study results and limits: Tumour TCR-beta clonality showed no significant link to smoking pack-years. About four fifths of squamous and approximately 30% of adenocarcinoma cases had tumour-associated clones >0.5%. In adenocarcinoma, maximal tumour-associated clone frequency tracked TIL tumour reactivity.

Germline CDR1 SGHTA, CDR2 FQGNSA. V was shortened by 6 bases and J by 4 bases, with 12 bases between the two germline ends. The CDR3 consists of 13 residues. The table came from immunoSEQ multiplex PCR; TCRdb's copy has only in-frame clones and leaves some out. The data show around 5,000 clones, about 88% seen once. This rearrangement joins TRBV7-2 to TRBJ1-2; D is undetermined. Sequences were obtained from non-adjacent lung tissue. This receptor was obtained from a human donor with non-small cell lung cancer. Some clones in this sample may be carry-over from other donors' samples. The CDR3 is CASRPDKAYGYTF. In DNA form, the CDR3 reads TGTGCCAGCAGACCCGACAAGGCCTATGGCTACACCTTC.